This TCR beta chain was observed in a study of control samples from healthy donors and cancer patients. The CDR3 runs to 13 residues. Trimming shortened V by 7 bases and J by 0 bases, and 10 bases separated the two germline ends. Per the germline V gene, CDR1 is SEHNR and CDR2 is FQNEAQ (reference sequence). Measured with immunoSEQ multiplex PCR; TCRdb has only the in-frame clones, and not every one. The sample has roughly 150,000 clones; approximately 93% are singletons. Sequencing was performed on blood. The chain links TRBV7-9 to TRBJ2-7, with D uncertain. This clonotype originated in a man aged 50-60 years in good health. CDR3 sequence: CASTPMNSYEQYF. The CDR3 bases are TGTGCCAGCACCCCGATGAACTCCTACGAGCAGTACTTC.